One and the same sample provided the 7 T cell receptor beta chains below, sequenced in a study of regulatory T cells in long-lasting Graves disease. Time point noted: newly diagnosed GD, antithyroid drugs for less than 3 months. After RNA was extracted from PBMCs, the TCR library was made from it. CDR3-region Arm-PCR and iRepertoire HTBI primers produced the TCR beta libraries. TCRdb reprocessed the multiplex PCR reads via MiXCR and lists one record per CDR3 protein. This table has 530,000 or so distinct CDR3 sequences, around 15% appearing once. These data were also reused for a study on T cells in Graves' hyperthyroidism and ophthalmopathy.

The sequences come from peripheral blood mononuclear cells (PBMCs), collected at new diagnosis, from a patient treated with antithyroid drugs. These receptor sequences come from a man younger than 30 with Graves disease.

The genes are TRBV19 and TRBJ1-5; 9 bases are shared with TRBD1. This CDR3 is built from 18 residues. Losses at the gene ends were 6 bases for V and 2 bases for J; bases not matched to a gene: 14. Germline CDR1 reads LNHDA; CDR2 reads SQIVND (reference sequence). CDR3 amino acids: CASSHRGRFPSGNQPQHF. For the CDR3, the DNA is TGTGCCAGTAGCCACAGGGGGCGCTTTCCCAGTGGCAATCAGCCCCAGCATTTT.

This clonotype turned up a few times. The chain employs TRBV3-1 and TRBJ2-2, with D hard to call. The CDR3 consists of 14 residues. V lost 0 bases to trimming and J lost 5 bases, with 7 bases between them. Germline values: CDR1 LGHDT, CDR2 YNNKEL (reference sequence). The CDR3 nucleotides read TGTGCCAGCAGCCAAGAACCCCGGACCGGGGAGCTGTTTTTT. It specifies CASSQEPRTGELFF.

This clonotype was seen ten or more times. The J gene is TRBJ2-5, the V gene TRBV20-1; 11 nucleotides align to TRBD2. Germline V lookup: CDR1 DFQATT, CDR2 SNEGSKA (reference sequence). The CDR3 runs 16 residues. V dropped 6 bases and J dropped 1; count of bases not matched to a gene: 10. Here the CDR3 reads CSALPRLAGSQETQYF. The CDR3 bases are TGCAGTGCCTTGCCGCGACTAGCGGGGTCCCAAGAGACCCAGTACTTC.

The J gene is TRBJ1-2, the V gene TRBV20-1; TRBD1 matches 7 bases. This CDR3 contains 11 residues. The V and J ends lost 6 bases and 4 bases, in that order; junction bases with no gene match: 2. Germline V gene sequence: CDR1 DFQATT, CDR2 SNEGSKA (reference sequence). The CDR3 is CSATGVYGYTF. The DNA for the CDR3 is TGCAGTGCCACAGGGGTCTATGGCTACACCTTC.

As to this clonotype: A much larger clone lies a single base off, so this may be a read error. The chain is built from TRBV7-8 and TRBJ2-1, with 9 bases that match TRBD2. The CDR3 sequence is 14 residues long. Germline V lookup: CDR1 SGHVS, CDR2 FQNEAQ. The CDR3 sequence is CASSPRTSANEQLF. The DNA of the CDR3 is TGTGCCAGCAGCCCGAGGACTAGCGCCAATGAGCAGCTCTTC.

In its sample, this clonotype was seen many times. The rearrangement joins TRBV7-8 to TRBJ2-3; TRBD2 agrees at 13 bases. CDR1 is SGHVS and CDR2 is FQNEAQ in the germline V gene. The J segment lost 6 bases and the V segment lost 5 bases, leaving 8 bases of the junction unmatched. The length of the CDR3 is 16 residues. CDR3 coding DNA: TGTGCCAGCAGCCTGCGACTAGCGGGAGGACGGGATACGCAGTATTTT. As protein: CASSLRLAGGRDTQYF.

This clonotype has a handful of counts. The chain employs TRBV6-4 and TRBJ1-1; D may be TRBD1 (6 bases). V shed 6 bases and J shed 4 bases, with 9 bases lying between them. The CDR3 spans 12 residues. Germline V gene lookup returns CDR1 MRHNA and CDR2 SNTAGT. The CDR3 nucleotides are TGTGCCAGCAGGGTCAGGGGCACTGAAGCTTTCTTT. Residues: CASRVRGTEAFF.